A single sample is the source of the 20 T cell receptor beta chains below, sequenced in a study of cytomegalovirus exposure and HLA in healthy donors. Primers: 60 Vbeta forward and 13 Jbeta reverse. Assay: immunoSEQ multiplex PCR; the TCRdb copy retains only in-frame clones and omits some. The sample has 130,000 to 150,000 clones; 80% are singletons. Sequences were obtained from PBMCs. These receptors originate from a man aged 25 to 40 in good health and CMV-seronegative.

This sequence joins TRBV27 and TRBJ2-3; the match to TRBD2 covers 10 bases. Germline loops: CDR1 MNHEY, CDR2 SMNVEV (reference sequence). Trimming removed 2 bases from V and 4 bases from J; junction bases left unmatched: 3. This CDR3 is built from 15 residues. In nucleotides, the CDR3 is TGTGCCAGCAGTTTAAGCGGGGGGGCCCCAGATACGCAGTATTTT. This gives the protein CASSLSGGAPDTQYF.

The chain uses TRBV7-8 and TRBJ1-5; TRBD1 matches at 7 bases. Germline V CDR1 and CDR2: SGHVS, FQNEAQ. The CDR3 has 17 residues. Trimming took 4 bases from V and 3 from J; bases not matched to a gene: 12. This CDR3 is CASSSPTSTGPNQPQHF. The CDR3 DNA reads TGTGCCAGCAGCTCCCCAACATCGACAGGGCCCAATCAGCCCCAGCATTTT.

This clone was seen a handful of times. This chain connects TRBV7-9 to TRBJ2-7; 8 bases map to TRBD1. Trimming cost V 5 bases and J 1 base; bases outside gene matches: 4. The germline V gene has CDR1 SEHNR and CDR2 FQNEAQ (reference sequence). This CDR3 contains 14 residues. CDR3 sequence (DNA): TGTGCCAGCAGCAGACGACAGGGGTCCTACGAGCAGTACTTC. Protein product: CASSRRQGSYEQYF.

The rearrangement links TRBV6-5 to TRBJ2-5; D is undetermined. Germline V gene data show CDR1 as MNHEY and CDR2 as SVGAGI. V dropped 5 bases and J dropped 3 bases, with 7 bases sitting between them. This CDR3 comprises 12 residues. CDR3 region: CASSPRKETQYF. For the CDR3, the DNA is TGTGCCAGCAGTCCGAGGAAAGAGACCCAGTACTTC.

The chain employs TRBV30 and TRBJ2-1; 7 nucleotides match TRBD2. V lost 3 bases and J lost 5; bases outside the gene matches: 7. CDR1 GTSNPN and CDR2 SVGIG come from the germline V gene (reference sequence). This CDR3 is 14 amino acids long. CDR3 sequence: CAWSSGAGDNEQFF. The CDR3 DNA is TGTGCCTGGAGCTCCGGGGCGGGGGACAATGAGCAGTTCTTC.

The chain employs TRBV28 and TRBJ2-7; TRBD1 matches 7 bases. Germline V CDR1 and CDR2: MDHEN, SYDVKM. This CDR3 region has 16 residues. J was trimmed by 4 bases and V by 6 bases; bases with no gene match: 15. CDR3 sequence reads: CASSLTGALIFYEQYF. DNA of the CDR3: TGTGCCAGCAGCCTAACAGGGGCCCTTATCTTTTACGAGCAGTACTTC.

The chain combines TRBV5-4 with TRBJ2-3; 12 bases map to TRBD2. J gave up 1 base and V 1 base, and 10 bases lay outside the gene matches. CDR3 length equals 19 residues. From germline, CDR1 is SGHNT and CDR2 YYREEE (reference sequence). The CDR3 here is CASSLPSGRAGSGTDTQYF. The CDR3 region has the DNA TGTGCCAGCAGCTTGCCTAGCGGGAGGGCCGGAAGTGGCACAGATACGCAGTATTTT.

V is TRBV5-1 and J is TRBJ1-2; TRBD1 might be the D (5 bases). Germline V gives CDR1 SGHRS, CDR2 YFSETQ. The CDR3 is made up of 15 amino acids. V dropped 4 bases and J dropped 7 bases, with 20 bases sitting between them. The CDR3 protein is CASSPGLGGFSGYTF. The DNA of the CDR3 is TGCGCCAGCAGCCCGGGCCTGGGGGGATTCAGTGGCTACACCTTC.

The sample holds one count of this clone. The V call is TRBV7-8, the J call TRBJ1-1, with 8 nucleotides matching TRBD1. Trimming at V came to 5 bases and at J to 1 base, leaving 6 bases not matched to a gene. Looked up from germline, CDR1 is SGHVS and CDR2 is FQNEAQ. The CDR3 is 15 amino acids. The CDR3 DNA is TGTGCCAGCAGCCCCCGACAGGGGAGGAACACTGAAGCTTTCTTT. This sequence encodes CASSPRQGRNTEAFF. The full variable domain, rest sourced from reference TRBV7-8 and TRBJ1-1, is GAGVSQSPRYKVAKRGQDVALRCDPISGHVSLFWYQQALGQGPEFLTYFQNEAQLDKSGLPSDRFFAERPEGSVSTLKIQRTQQEDSAVYLCASSPRQGRNTEAFFGQGTRLTVV.

The J gene is TRBJ2-2, the V gene TRBV13; the D is unclear. CDR1 is PRHDT and CDR2 is FYEKMQ in the germline V gene (reference sequence). With 5 bases removed from V and 7 bases from J, the gap between germline ends came to 8 bases. The CDR3 contains 12 residues. CDR3 loop: CASSPRGGELFF. CDR3 in DNA: TGTGCCAGCAGCCCGAGAGGCGGGGAGCTGTTTTTT. The full variable domain, rest sourced from reference TRBV13 and TRBJ2-2, is AAGVIQSPRHLIKEKRETATLKCYPIPRHDTVYWYQQGPGQDPQFLISFYEKMQSDKGSIPDRFSAQQFSDYHSELNMSSLELGDSALYFCASSPRGGELFFGEGSRLTVL.

The chain joins TRBV5-6 to TRBJ2-3, with TRBD2 matching 12 bases. This CDR3 comprises 14 residues. With 3 bases clipped from V and 6 bases from J, the junction kept 2 bases outside the gene matches. In germline, CDR1 is SGHDT, CDR2 YYEEEE. CDR3: CASSSTSGRDTQYF. The CDR3 nucleotides are TGTGCCAGCAGCTCCACTAGCGGGAGGGATACGCAGTATTTT.

V usage is TRBV21-1 and J usage is TRBJ2-1; the table's TRBD2 call for D was not verified on the DNA. TRBV21-1 is described as a pseudogene. The CDR3 length is 16 residues. For the CDR3, the DNA is TGTGCCAGCAACCCCAGACTGGAAAGCTCCTACAATGAGCAGTTCTTC. It translates to CASNPRLESSYNEQFF.

V and J are TRBV4-1 and TRBJ1-4; D gene unclear. The CDR3 covers 17 residues. Trimming took 4 bases from V and 0 from J, leaving 15 bases between them. Looked up from germline, CDR1 is MGHRA and CDR2 is YSYEKL. CDR3 region: CASSPTNRGATNEKLFF. The CDR3 nucleotides are TGCGCCAGCAGCCCGACCAATCGTGGAGCAACTAATGAAAAACTGTTTTTT.

J is TRBJ2-1 and V is TRBV27; 7 bases match TRBD1. The J segment lost 1 base and the V segment lost 4 bases, leaving 1 base of the junction unmatched. The CDR3 extends over 14 amino acids. In germline, CDR1 is MNHEY, CDR2 SMNVEV (reference sequence). The CDR3 nucleotides read TGTGCCAGCAGTTCGACAGGGTCCTACAATGAGCAGTTCTTC. Its protein is CASSSTGSYNEQFF.

The V and J genes are TRBV5-1 and TRBJ2-3; 8 bases are shared with TRBD2. CDR1 is SGHRS, CDR2 YFSETQ, per germline. V trimming: 3 bases; J trimming: 3 bases; junction bases outside the gene matches: 9. The length of the CDR3 is 16 residues. The CDR3 loop reads CASSSQSGRRTDTQYF. As DNA, the CDR3 is TGCGCCAGCAGCTCACAAAGCGGGAGAAGGACAGATACGCAGTATTTT.

DNA of the CDR3: TGCAGCGTTGTATCGGCAGGGGGCATCCGAGAGACCCAGTACTTC. It is translated as CSVVSAGGIRETQYF. The rearrangement joins TRBV29-1 to TRBJ2-5; 8 bases are a match to TRBD1. CDR1 is SQVTM and CDR2 is ANQGSEA in the germline V gene. CDR3 size: 15 residues. V shed 4 bases and J 4 bases; nucleotides not matched to a gene: 11.

J is TRBJ1-3 and V is TRBV5-8; no reliable D call. The germline V gene has CDR1 SGHTS and CDR2 YDEGEE. Trimming took 3 bases from V and 0 from J, leaving 7 bases between them. The CDR3 loop spans 14 amino acids. The CDR3 protein is CASSYDTSGNTIYF. The CDR3 region has the DNA TGTGCCAGCAGCTATGACACCTCTGGAAACACCATATATTTT. Variable domain in full (rest from reference TRBV5-8 and TRBJ1-3): EAGVTQSPTHLIKTRGQQATLRCSPISGHTSVYWYQQALGLGLQFLLWYDEGEERNRGNFPPRFSGRQFPNYSSELNVNALELEDSALYLCASSYDTSGNTIYFGEGSWLTVV.

The chain combines TRBV6-1 with TRBJ1-3; 7 bases fit TRBD1. Germline values: CDR1 MNHNS, CDR2 SASEGT. The trim removed 4 bases at V and 1 base at J, leaving 13 bases unmatched. There are 18 residues in the CDR3. The CDR3 DNA reads TGTGCCAGCAGTGGACAGGGCATAATGGGCGCGTCTGGAAACACCATATATTTT. This codes for CASSGQGIMGASGNTIYF.

This chain uses TRBV11-2 with TRBJ2-7; maybe TRBD2 (6 bases). Trimming took 0 bases from V and 3 from J, leaving 12 bases between them. The germline gives CDR1 SGHAT, CDR2 FQNNGV. This CDR3 is built from 15 residues. The chain's CDR3 is CASSLEALAGYEQYF. The DNA for the CDR3 is TGTGCCAGCAGCTTAGAAGCACTAGCAGGCTACGAGCAGTACTTC.

This sequence joins TRBV29-1 and TRBJ1-1; a possible D gene is TRBD1 (5 bases). V lost 4 bases to trimming and J lost 8 bases, with 8 bases between them. The V gene's germline CDR1 is SQVTM and CDR2 ANQGSEA. The CDR3 consists of 10 residues. CDR3 loop: CSVGTSEAFF. The CDR3 DNA reads as TGCAGCGTTGGGACATCCGAAGCTTTCTTT.